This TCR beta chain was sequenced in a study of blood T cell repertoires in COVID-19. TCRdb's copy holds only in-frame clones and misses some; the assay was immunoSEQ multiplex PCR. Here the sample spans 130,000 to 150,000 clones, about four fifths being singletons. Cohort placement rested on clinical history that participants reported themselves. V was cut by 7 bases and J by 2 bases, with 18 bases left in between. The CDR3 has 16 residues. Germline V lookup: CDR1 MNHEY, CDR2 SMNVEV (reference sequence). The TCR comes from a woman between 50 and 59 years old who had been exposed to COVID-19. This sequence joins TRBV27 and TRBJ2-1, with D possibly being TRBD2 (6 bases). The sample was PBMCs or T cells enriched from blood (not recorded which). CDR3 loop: CASNHLPGTPYNEQFF. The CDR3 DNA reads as TGTGCCAGCAATCACCTACCCGGGACTCCCTACAATGAGCAGTTCTTC.